One sample yielded the 2 T cell receptor beta chains listed below, sequenced in a study of blood T cell repertoires in COVID-19. The protocol was immunoSEQ multiplex PCR, while the TCRdb copy is restricted to in-frame clones and leaves out a portion. Here the sample spans around 150,000 clones, about four fifths being singletons. The sequenced material came from peripheral blood. The receptors shown here come from a man aged 60 to 75 with active or convalescent COVID-19.

The chain uses TRBV6-2 or TRBV6-3 and TRBJ2-7, with no clear D. The CDR3 has 12 amino acids. Germline V CDR1 and CDR2: MNHEY, SVGEGT. Trimming left V 6 bases short and J 2 bases short, with 8 bases between. The CDR3 loop is CASSPRAYEQYF. CDR3 coding DNA: TGTGCCAGCAGCCCCCGAGCCTACGAGCAGTACTTC.

This chain joins TRBV19 and TRBJ2-7; TRBD2 might be the D (6 bases). The CDR3 loop spans 13 amino acids. Germline-derived CDR1 and CDR2 are LNHDA and SQIVND (reference sequence). V was pared by 8 bases and J by 0 bases, with 11 bases between. Here the CDR3 DNA reads TGTGCCAGTGGCTACGGGAGCTCCTACGAGCAGTACTTC. This translates into CASGYGSSYEQYF.